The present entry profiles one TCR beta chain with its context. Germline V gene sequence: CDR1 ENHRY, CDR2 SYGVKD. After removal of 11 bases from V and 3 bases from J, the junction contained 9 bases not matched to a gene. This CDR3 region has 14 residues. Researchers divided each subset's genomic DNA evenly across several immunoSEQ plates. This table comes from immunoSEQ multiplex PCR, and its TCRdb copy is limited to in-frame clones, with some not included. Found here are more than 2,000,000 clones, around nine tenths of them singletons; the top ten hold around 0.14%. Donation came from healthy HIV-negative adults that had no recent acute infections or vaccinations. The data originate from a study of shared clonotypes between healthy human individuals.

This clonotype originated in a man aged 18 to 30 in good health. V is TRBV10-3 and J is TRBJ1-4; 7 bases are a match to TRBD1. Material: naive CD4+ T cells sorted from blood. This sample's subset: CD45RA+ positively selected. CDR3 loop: CAVAQGTANEKLFF. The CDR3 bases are TGTGCCGTGGCCCAGGGGACAGCTAATGAAAAACTGTTTTTT.